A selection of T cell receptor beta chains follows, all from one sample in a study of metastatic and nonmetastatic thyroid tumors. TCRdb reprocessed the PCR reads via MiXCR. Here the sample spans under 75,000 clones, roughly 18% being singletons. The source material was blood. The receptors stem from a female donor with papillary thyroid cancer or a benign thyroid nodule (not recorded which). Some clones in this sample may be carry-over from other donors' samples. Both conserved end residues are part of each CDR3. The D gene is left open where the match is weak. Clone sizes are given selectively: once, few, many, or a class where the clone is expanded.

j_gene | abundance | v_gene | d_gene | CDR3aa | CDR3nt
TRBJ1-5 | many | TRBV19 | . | CASSTGTGLSDVLSQPQHF | TGTGCCAGTAGTACAGGAACGGGACTCTCTGATGTGTTATCCCAGCCCCAGCATTTT
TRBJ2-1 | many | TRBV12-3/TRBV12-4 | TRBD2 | CASSLREEDEQFF | TGTGCCAGCAGTTTACGGGAGGAGGATGAGCAGTTCTTC
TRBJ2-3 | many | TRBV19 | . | CASSIGQGNTDTQYF | TGTGCCAGTAGTATCGGCCAGGGGAACACAGATACGCAGTATTTT
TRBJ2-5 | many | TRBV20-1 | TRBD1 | CSASGDRAQETQYF | TGCAGTGCTAGTGGAGACAGGGCTCAAGAGACCCAGTACTTC
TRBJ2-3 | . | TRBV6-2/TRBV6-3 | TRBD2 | CASSYVAGGTQSQYF | TGTGCCAGCAGTTACGTAGCGGGGGGTACACAGTCGCAGTATTTT
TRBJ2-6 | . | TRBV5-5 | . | CASSSGFSGANVLTF | TGTGCCAGCAGCTCAGGGTTCTCTGGGGCCAACGTCCTGACTTTC
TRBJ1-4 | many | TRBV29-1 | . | CSGLLYWANEKLFF | TGCAGCGGACTTCTTTACTGGGCTAATGAAAAACTGTTTTTT
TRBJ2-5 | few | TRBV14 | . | CASSQGQWETQYF | TGTGCCAGCAGCCAAGGACAATGGGAGACCCAGTACTTC
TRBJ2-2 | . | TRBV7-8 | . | CASSWDSTLGELFF | TGTGCCAGCAGCTGGGACTCAACCCTCGGGGAGCTGTTTTTT
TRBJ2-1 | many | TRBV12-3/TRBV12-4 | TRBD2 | CASTSPAGVQFF | TGTGCCAGCACCAGTCCTGCGGGGGTGCAGTTCTTC
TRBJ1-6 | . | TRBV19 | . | CASSIGAENSPLHF | TGTGCCAGTAGTATAGGGGCTGAGAATTCACCCCTCCACTTT
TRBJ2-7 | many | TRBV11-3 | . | CASSGTALSYEQYF | TGTGCCAGCAGCGGCACGGCGCTCTCCTACGAGCAGTACTTC
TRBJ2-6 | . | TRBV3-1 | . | CASSQKSSGANVLTF | TGTGCCAGCAGCCAAAAGAGCTCTGGGGCCAACGTCCTGACTTTC
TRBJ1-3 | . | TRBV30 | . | CAWRPLSGNTIYF | TGTGCCTGGAGACCCCTCTCTGGAAACACCATATATTTT
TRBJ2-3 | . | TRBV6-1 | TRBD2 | CASRELAGGPDTQYF | TGTGCCAGCAGAGAACTAGCGGGGGGGCCAGATACGCAGTATTTT
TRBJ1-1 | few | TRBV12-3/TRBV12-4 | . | CASIINPDGNTEAFF | TGTGCCAGCATCATTAACCCCGACGGGAACACTGAAGCTTTCTTT
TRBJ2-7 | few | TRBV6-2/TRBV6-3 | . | CASGSTEVTYEQYF | TGTGCCAGCGGATCGACCGAAGTCACCTACGAGCAGTACTTC
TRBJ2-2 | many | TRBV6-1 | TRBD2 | CASTLEGLGNTGELFF | TGTGCCAGCACCCTCGAGGGACTAGGGAACACCGGGGAGCTGTTTTTT
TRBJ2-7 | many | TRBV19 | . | CASSINDATSPEQYF | TGTGCCAGTAGTATAAACGATGCGACGAGTCCCGAGCAGTACTTC
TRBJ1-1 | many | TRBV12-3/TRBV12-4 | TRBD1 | CASSLGTGANTEAFF | TGTGCCAGCAGTTTAGGGACAGGGGCGAACACTGAAGCTTTCTTT
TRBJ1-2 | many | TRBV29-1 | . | CSVERQGGVRYGYTF | TGCAGCGTTGAGCGTCAGGGTGGAGTTAGGTATGGCTACACCTTC
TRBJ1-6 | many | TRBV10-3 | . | CAIKQEGSRYSPLHF | TGTGCCATCAAGCAGGAAGGATCCAGGTATTCACCCCTCCACTTT
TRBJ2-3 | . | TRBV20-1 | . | CSADATTFTDTQYF | TGCAGTGCTGACGCGACGACCTTCACAGATACGCAGTATTTT
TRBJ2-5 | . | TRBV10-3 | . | CAISFYRDQETQYF | TGTGCCATCAGCTTTTACCGGGACCAAGAGACCCAGTACTTC
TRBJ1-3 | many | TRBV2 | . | CASSDLDSPTRFSGNTIYF | TGTGCCAGCAGTGACCTGGACAGCCCGACTCGTTTCTCTGGAAACACCATATATTTT
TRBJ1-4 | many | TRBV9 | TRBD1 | CASTAGGANEKLFF | TGTGCCAGCACCGCAGGGGGCGCGAATGAAAAACTGTTTTTT
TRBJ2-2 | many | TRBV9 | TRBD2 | CASSVRRESSGELFF | TGTGCCAGCAGCGTCCGGCGGGAGTCCTCCGGGGAGCTGTTTTTT
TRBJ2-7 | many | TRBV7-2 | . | CASSLWAGLAASASSYEQYF | TGTGCCAGCAGCTTATGGGCGGGGTTAGCGGCTAGCGCGAGCTCCTACGAGCAGTACTTC
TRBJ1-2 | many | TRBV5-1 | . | CASSLGLDRLDQGYTF | TGCGCCAGCAGCTTGGGGCTTGACAGGTTGGACCAGGGCTACACCTTC